These 5 T cell receptor beta chains were sequenced from one sample in a study of cytomegalovirus exposure and HLA in healthy donors. The study ran its PCR with 60 Vbeta and 13 Jbeta primers. Produced via immunoSEQ multiplex PCR; TCRdb's table is partial and in-frame only. The table lists 90,000 to 130,000 clones, around three quarters of them singletons. Sequencing used PBMCs. The origin of the receptors is a woman younger than 45 in good health and CMV-seronegative.

V and J are TRBV30 and TRBJ1-1; no clear D gene. Germline V gene data show CDR1 as GTSNPN and CDR2 as SVGIG (reference sequence). The CDR3 covers 13 residues. Trimming took 2 bases from V and 0 from J, leaving 7 bases between them. CDR3 bases: TGTGCCTGGAGTTTATCTGTGAACACTGAAGCTTTCTTT. It yields the protein CAWSLSVNTEAFF.

This chain uses TRBV20-1 with TRBJ2-2; no clear D. Trimming removed 1 base from V and 11 bases from J, with 8 bases in between. The CDR3 consists of 11 residues. Germline V gene sequence: CDR1 DFQATT, CDR2 SNEGSKA (reference sequence). The CDR3: CSARGPSELFF. The CDR3 bases are TGCAGTGCTAGAGGGCCCTCAGAGCTGTTTTTT.

This chain uses TRBV5-1 with TRBJ2-7, with D possibly being TRBD1 (7 bases). The CDR3 spans 14 residues. Trimming pared 1 base from V and 3 bases from J, leaving 11 bases between. Germline V gene data show CDR1 as SGHRS and CDR2 as YFSETQ. This CDR3 reads CASSLQGGYYEQYF. The CDR3 region has the DNA TGCGCCAGCAGCTTGCAGGGGGGATACTACGAGCAGTACTTC.

CDR3 protein: CASSQARGRASGNTIYF. The CDR3 nucleotides read TGCGCCAGCAGCCAAGCAAGGGGGAGAGCCTCTGGAAACACCATATATTTT. This sequence joins TRBV4-1 and TRBJ1-3, with D perhaps TRBD1 (6 bases). Germline V gene lookup returns CDR1 MGHRA and CDR2 YSYEKL. V lost 1 base and J lost 0, with 13 bases in between. CDR3 length equals 17 residues.

This chain joins TRBV11-1 and TRBJ1-1, with 8 bases fitting TRBD1. V dropped 3 bases and J dropped 1; count of bases not matched to a gene: 4. The CDR3 is 15 residues long. Germline CDR1 and CDR2: SGHAT and FQDESV (reference sequence). For the CDR3, the DNA is TGTGCCAGCAGCTTCGGACAGGGTAAGAACACTGAAGCTTTCTTT. Protein: CASSFGQGKNTEAFF.